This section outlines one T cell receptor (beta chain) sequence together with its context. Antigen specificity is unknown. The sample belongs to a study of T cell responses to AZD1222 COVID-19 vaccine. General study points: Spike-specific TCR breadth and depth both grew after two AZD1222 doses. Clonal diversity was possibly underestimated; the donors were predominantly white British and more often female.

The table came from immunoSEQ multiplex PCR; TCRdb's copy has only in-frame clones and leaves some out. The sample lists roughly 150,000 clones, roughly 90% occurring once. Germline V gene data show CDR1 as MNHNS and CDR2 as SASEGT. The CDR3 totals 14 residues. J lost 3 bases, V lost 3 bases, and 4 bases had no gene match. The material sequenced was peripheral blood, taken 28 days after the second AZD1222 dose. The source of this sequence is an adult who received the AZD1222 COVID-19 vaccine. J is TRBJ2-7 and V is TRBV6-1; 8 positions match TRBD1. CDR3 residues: CASSDRDRGYEQYF. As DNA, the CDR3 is TGTGCCAGCAGTGACCGAGACAGGGGCTACGAGCAGTACTTC.